This is a list of T cell receptor beta chains from one sample in a study of CD8 T cells in ankylosing spondylitis. TCRdb processed the 5' RACE reads anew with MiXCR; each CDR3 protein has one entry. The data show roughly 240,000 distinct CDR3 sequences, 7% to 10% seen once. The sample taken for sequencing was blood, either unsorted or a sorted T cell fraction (not recorded which). The receptor source for this set is a female donor with ankylosing spondylitis or in good health (not recorded which). Each CDR3 is given with its conserved first and last residue. A D gene is named only where the DNA matches it firmly. Part of the rows lack a size; the others show once, few, many or a class for expanded clones.

v_gene: TRBV5-6; abundance: many; d_gene: TRBD2; j_gene: TRBJ2-2; CDR3nt: TGTGCCAGCAGCGATATAGCGGGGAAGAACACCGGGGAGCTGTTTTTT; CDR3aa: CASSDIAGKNTGELFF
v_gene: TRBV7-9; abundance: .; d_gene: .; j_gene: TRBJ2-7; CDR3nt: TGTGCCAGCAGCACTAGCCCATCCTACGAGCAGTACTTC; CDR3aa: CASSTSPSYEQYF
v_gene: TRBV7-2; abundance: many; d_gene: .; j_gene: TRBJ2-7; CDR3nt: TGTGCCAGCAGCTTAGACAGGAGAAGACCCTACGAGCAGTACTTC; CDR3aa: CASSLDRRRPYEQYF
v_gene: TRBV11-3; abundance: many; d_gene: .; j_gene: TRBJ2-3; CDR3nt: TGTGCCAGCAGCCACTCCACAGATACGCAGTATTTT; CDR3aa: CASSHSTDTQYF
v_gene: TRBV5-1; abundance: few; d_gene: .; j_gene: TRBJ2-5; CDR3nt: TGCGCCAGCAGCCGAACGGCAGAGACCCAGTACTTC; CDR3aa: CASSRTAETQYF
v_gene: TRBV5-1; abundance: many; d_gene: .; j_gene: TRBJ2-2; CDR3nt: TGCGCCAGCAGCTCCGGGATCGGGGAGCTGTTTTTT; CDR3aa: CASSSGIGELFF
v_gene: TRBV12-3/TRBV12-4; abundance: .; d_gene: .; j_gene: TRBJ1-6; CDR3nt: TGTGCCAGCAGTTTCGACGGAAATTCACCCCTCCACTTT; CDR3aa: CASSFDGNSPLHF
v_gene: TRBV6-2/TRBV6-3; abundance: many; d_gene: .; j_gene: TRBJ1-1; CDR3nt: TGTGCCAGCAAAATTTCGAACACTGAAGCTTTCTTT; CDR3aa: CASKISNTEAFF
v_gene: TRBV9; abundance: many; d_gene: TRBD2; j_gene: TRBJ2-7; CDR3nt: TGTGCCAGCAGCGTATCCGGGACTAGCGGGTCCTACGAGCAGTACTTC; CDR3aa: CASSVSGTSGSYEQYF
v_gene: TRBV20-1; abundance: few; d_gene: TRBD2; j_gene: TRBJ2-7; CDR3nt: TGCAGTGCGGGGGGGTACCAGGGTGGGGAGCAGTACTTC; CDR3aa: CSAGGYQGGEQYF
v_gene: TRBV20-1; abundance: many; d_gene: TRBD2; j_gene: TRBJ2-1; CDR3nt: TGCAGTGCTGGATTAGCGGGAGGGCCGGGAAATGAGCAGTTCTTC; CDR3aa: CSAGLAGGPGNEQFF
v_gene: TRBV12-3/TRBV12-4; abundance: many; d_gene: .; j_gene: TRBJ2-2; CDR3nt: TGTGCCAGCAGCCAGGATGGACCCGGGGAGCTGTTTTTT; CDR3aa: CASSQDGPGELFF
v_gene: TRBV2; abundance: few; d_gene: .; j_gene: TRBJ1-4; CDR3nt: TGTGCCAGCAAGCAGGGGCCCGAAAAACTGTTTTTT; CDR3aa: CASKQGPEKLFF
v_gene: TRBV11-1; abundance: many; d_gene: TRBD1; j_gene: TRBJ2-1; CDR3nt: TGTGCCAGCAGCCCCGACAGGGGGCCCTCCGATGAGCAGTTCTTC; CDR3aa: CASSPDRGPSDEQFF
v_gene: TRBV13; abundance: many; d_gene: .; j_gene: TRBJ1-2; CDR3nt: TGTGCCAGCAGCTCTCTACTTTATGGCTACACCTTC; CDR3aa: CASSSLLYGYTF
v_gene: TRBV6-5; abundance: many; d_gene: .; j_gene: TRBJ2-2; CDR3nt: TGTGCCAGCAGTTACCCCTCGGGACACTTCACCGGGGAGCTGTTTTTT; CDR3aa: CASSYPSGHFTGELFF
v_gene: TRBV9; abundance: many; d_gene: .; j_gene: TRBJ1-6; CDR3nt: TGTGCCAGCAGCGTAGCTCCCTTTACAGAGGGATCACCCCTCCACTTT; CDR3aa: CASSVAPFTEGSPLHF
v_gene: TRBV5-1; abundance: many; d_gene: .; j_gene: TRBJ2-1; CDR3nt: TGCGCCAGCAGCTTGGGAGGGGACTCCTACAATGAGCAGTTCTTC; CDR3aa: CASSLGGDSYNEQFF
v_gene: TRBV2; abundance: many; d_gene: .; j_gene: TRBJ2-1; CDR3nt: TGTGCCAGCAGTGGCGAGAGCTCCTACAATGAGCAGTTCTTC; CDR3aa: CASSGESSYNEQFF
v_gene: TRBV10-1; abundance: many; d_gene: TRBD2; j_gene: TRBJ2-1; CDR3nt: TGCGCCAGCAGCCCCCACCGACTAGCGGGGGGCTACAATGAGCAGTTCTTC; CDR3aa: CASSPHRLAGGYNEQFF
v_gene: TRBV9; abundance: many; d_gene: TRBD1; j_gene: TRBJ2-7; CDR3nt: TGTGCCAGCAGCCCCCGGACAGGGGACTACGAGCAGTACTTC; CDR3aa: CASSPRTGDYEQYF
v_gene: TRBV6-1; abundance: many; d_gene: .; j_gene: TRBJ1-2; CDR3nt: TGTGCCAGCAGTGGTCAGGGTTTTGGCCACGGCTTC; CDR3aa: CASSGQGFGHGF
v_gene: TRBV6-2/TRBV6-3; abundance: many; d_gene: TRBD1; j_gene: TRBJ2-7; CDR3nt: TGTGCCAGCAGTTTCTATAGGACAGGCGTCAACGAGCAGTACTTC; CDR3aa: CASSFYRTGVNEQYF